The 19 T cell receptor beta chains listed next were all sequenced from one sample in a study of T cell repertoires in cytomegalovirus infection. Antigen specificity for these receptors is unknown. One entry per CDR3 protein results from TCRdb running MiXCR on the reads. The data show 800,000 to 950,000 distinct CDR3 sequences, around a third seen once. The specimen comprised cultured CD8+ T cells from PBMCs, sampled from culture after CMV antigen stimulation. These receptor sequences come from a human donor in good health (CMV status not recorded). Some clones in this sample may be carry-over from other donors' samples.

The chain recombines TRBV6-5 with TRBJ1-5; no reliable D call. The V gene's germline CDR1 is MNHEY and CDR2 SVGAGI. The CDR3 loop spans 15 amino acids. The V and J ends lost 4 bases and 1 base respectively, with 11 bases between them. CDR3 sequence: CASSSARESNQPQHF. The CDR3 DNA is TGTGCCAGCAGTTCGGCGAGGGAAAGCAATCAGCCCCAGCATTTT.

This clonotype was recorded a few times. The J gene is TRBJ1-5, the V gene TRBV4-1; D gene ambiguous. CDR3 size: 16 residues. The germline V and J ends were trimmed by 0 bases and 2 bases, with 11 bases remaining between them. Germline loops: CDR1 MGHRA, CDR2 YSYEKL. CDR3 in DNA: TGCGCCAGCAGCCAAGATCCCCCGACCGGCAATCAGCCCCAGCATTTT. This encodes CASSQDPPTGNQPQHF.

The gene calls are TRBV19 and TRBJ1-1, with D unclear. The CDR3 length is 11 residues. With 2 bases removed from V and 8 bases from J, the gap between germline ends came to 6 bases. CDR1 LNHDA and CDR2 SQIVND come from the germline V gene (reference sequence). CDR3 amino acids: CASSISREAFF. CDR3 nucleotide sequence: TGTGCCAGTAGTATAAGCCGAGAAGCTTTCTTT.

The chain employs TRBV19 and TRBJ2-3; possibly TRBD1 for D (6 bases). CDR1 LNHDA and CDR2 SQIVND come from the germline V gene (reference sequence). CDR3 size: 13 residues. The V end lost 5 bases, the J end lost 5 bases, and 11 bases lay between the germline ends. In DNA, the CDR3 is TGTGCCAGTAGTGTTTCAGGGGTAGATACGCAGTATTTT. This encodes CASSVSGVDTQYF.

Comments on this clonotype: A junction end diverges from the germline sequence, so it may reflect a read error. The rearrangement joins TRBV6-5 to TRBJ2-3; TRBD1 matches 12 bases. The CDR3 runs to 16 residues. Germline V gives CDR1 MNHEY, CDR2 SVGAGI. CDR3 protein: CASSDSGQGATDTQYF. Here the CDR3 DNA reads TGTGCCAGCAGTGACTCGGGACAGGGGGCTACAGATACGCAGTATTTT.

The chain links TRBV12-3 or TRBV12-4 to TRBJ2-7, with no clear D. V was trimmed by 6 bases and J by 0 bases, leaving 15 bases between them. The CDR3 runs 15 residues. CDR3 residues: CASSRPGALSYEQYF. The CDR3 DNA is TGTGCCAGCAGCCGCCCTGGCGCCCTCTCCTACGAGCAGTACTTC.

The rearrangement uses TRBV10-3 and TRBJ1-1; a possible D gene is TRBD1 (6 bases). This CDR3 is 15 amino acids long. Trimming took 6 bases from V and 1 from J, leaving 15 bases between them. CDR1 ENHRY and CDR2 SYGVKD come from the germline V gene. This chain's CDR3 is CAIRGGQTSNTEAFF. CDR3 DNA sequence: TGTGCCATCAGGGGGGGACAAACTTCGAACACTGAAGCTTTCTTT.

The chain is built from TRBV3-1 and TRBJ1-5; D is possibly TRBD1 (6 bases). From germline, CDR1 is LGHDT and CDR2 YNNKEL (reference sequence). The CDR3 runs to 14 residues. Trimming stripped 0 bases from V and 8 bases from J, with 11 bases between. The CDR3 nucleotides read TGTGCCAGCAGCCAAGACCCACAGGGAGAGCCCCAGCATTTT. Encoded protein: CASSQDPQGEPQHF.

This clonotype was detected a few times. CDR3 loop: CASTTGRNTEAFF. Here the CDR3 DNA reads TGTGCCAGTACCACAGGGCGAAACACTGAAGCTTTCTTT. The gene calls are TRBV19 and TRBJ1-1, with D maybe TRBD1 (6 bases). Germline V gene sequence: CDR1 LNHDA, CDR2 SQIVND (reference sequence). V was clipped by 7 bases and J by 2 bases, with 11 bases between them. The CDR3 is 13 amino acids.

This chain joins TRBV28 and TRBJ2-7; D is unclear. The CDR3 loop spans 16 amino acids. From germline, CDR1 is MDHEN and CDR2 SYDVKM. The V and J ends lost 3 bases and 6 bases respectively, with 21 bases between them. The CDR3 sequence: CASSFGQTTPYREQYV. The CDR3 region has the DNA TGTGCCAGCAGTTTTGGTCAGACCACCCCCTATCGCGAGCAGTACGTC.

V is TRBV7-9 and J is TRBJ1-5; D uncertain. CDR1 SEHNR and CDR2 FQNEAQ come from the germline V gene (reference sequence). This CDR3 has 16 residues. The germline V and J ends were trimmed by 5 bases and 7 bases, with 21 bases remaining between them. CDR3 in amino acids: CASSLTDGVKSQPQHF. CDR3 DNA: TGTGCCAGCAGCCTGACTGATGGGGTAAAGAGCCAGCCCCAGCATTTT.

The chain joins TRBV19 to TRBJ2-5, with unresolved D. Per the germline V gene, CDR1 is LNHDA and CDR2 is SQIVND (reference sequence). The V end was cut by 4 bases, the J end by 4 bases, with 7 bases between. CDR3 length: 12 amino acids. This CDR3 reads CASSNGLETQYF. CDR3 bases: TGTGCCAGTAGTAACGGGCTAGAGACCCAGTACTTC.

This clonotype was observed a few times. The chain employs TRBV2 and TRBJ1-6; 10 bases fit TRBD1. The CDR3 sequence is 13 residues long. The germline V gene encodes CDR1 SNHLY and CDR2 FYNNEI. Germline trimming cut 10 bases from V and 14 bases from J; bases unmatched to any gene: 11. The CDR3 sequence: CATEGQGFSALHF. The CDR3 coding sequence is TGTGCCACCGAGGGACAGGGGTTTTCGGCCCTCCACTTT.

In DNA form, the CDR3 reads TGTGCCAGCAGTTACTCCTGGGACATCACCGGGGAGCTGTTTTTT. It yields the protein CASSYSWDITGELFF. This chain joins TRBV6-5 and TRBJ2-2, with a possible D match to TRBD1 (6 bases). CDR1 is MNHEY and CDR2 is SVGAGI in the germline V gene. The CDR3 is made up of 15 amino acids. V was shortened by 0 bases and J by 4 bases, with 9 bases between the two germline ends.

This clonotype was found a few times. The chain employs TRBV5-1 and TRBJ2-1, with D possibly called TRBD1 or TRBD2 (5 bases each). The CDR3 has 15 amino acids. Per the germline V gene, CDR1 is SGHRS and CDR2 is YFSETQ. The V end lost 3 bases, the J end lost 5 bases, and 15 bases lay between the germline ends. DNA of the CDR3: TGCGCCAGCAGCTCCGGGGCAGGTTCCGACAATGAGCAGTTCTTC. It specifies CASSSGAGSDNEQFF.

This sequence joins TRBV27 and TRBJ1-1; D is uncertain. Deletions cut 6 bases from V and 5 bases from J, with 7 bases between. This CDR3 has 11 residues. Looked up from germline, CDR1 is MNHEY and CDR2 is SMNVEV (reference sequence). CDR3 region: CASRRLTEAFF. The CDR3 nucleotides are TGTGCCAGCAGACGGCTTACTGAAGCTTTCTTT.

This clonotype was picked up a small number of times. The V and J genes are TRBV27 and TRBJ1-2; tentatively, D is TRBD1 (5 bases). Trimming removed 4 bases from V and 2 bases from J, with 11 bases in between. The germline V gene has CDR1 MNHEY and CDR2 SMNVEV (reference sequence). CDR3 length equals 14 residues. The CDR3 here is CASSYAGNNYGYTF. DNA for the CDR3: TGTGCCAGCAGTTACGCAGGGAACAACTATGGCTACACCTTC.

In its sample, this clonotype was seen a few times. In nucleotides, the CDR3 is TGTGCCAGCAGCTTCTCGACAGGGGCAGATACGCAGTATTTT. This sequence encodes CASSFSTGADTQYF. This chain links TRBV12-3 or TRBV12-4 with TRBJ2-3; 8 nucleotides line up with TRBD1. J was trimmed by 4 bases and V by 6 bases; bases with no gene match: 6. The CDR3 runs 14 residues.

The V gene is TRBV7-2, the J gene TRBJ2-7; D may be TRBD2 (5 bases). The V gene's germline CDR1 is SGHTA and CDR2 FQGNSA. The CDR3 is made up of 13 amino acids. V dropped 2 bases and J dropped 7 bases, with 12 bases sitting between them. The CDR3 reads CASSLRTPREQYF. The DNA of the CDR3 is TGTGCCAGCAGCTTAAGGACTCCCAGGGAGCAGTACTTC.